The entry below gives a single TCR beta chain sequence along with its context. The antigen remains undetermined. Measured with immunoSEQ multiplex PCR; TCRdb has only the in-frame clones, and not every one. The table records 110,000 or so clones, over 65% of them present only once. This sample was included in a study of shared clonotypes between healthy human individuals. Findings and caveats of the study: Blood was the only sampled material, and tissue repertoires likely differ.

Healthy HIV-negative adults without recent acute infections or vaccinations served as donors. CD8 memory pooled CD45RO+ cells and CCR7-negative CD45RA+ TemRA cells. The origin of this receptor is a woman in her thirties in good health. Sample: memory CD8+ T cells sorted from blood. Regarding subset: CD45RO+ cells pooled with CCR7-negative TemRA cells.

The CDR3 nucleotides are TGCGCCAGCAGTCAATCGCGGGAGTACAATGAGCAGTTCTTC. Amino acid sequence: CASSQSREYNEQFF. The rearrangement links TRBV23-1 to TRBJ2-1; 7 nucleotides agree with TRBD2. TRBV23-1 belongs to the ORF category, with a function that is uncertain. CDR3 length equals 14 residues. V was pared by 0 bases and J by 4 bases, with 0 bases of the junction left unmatched.